Listed below are T cell receptor beta chains from one sample, sequenced in a study of control samples from healthy donors and cancer patients. TCRdb's copy holds only in-frame clones and misses some; the assay was immunoSEQ multiplex PCR. Among tens of thousands of clones listed, 90% were seen once. Material for sequencing was PBMCs. These receptors came from a man aged 60-69 years with colorectal cancer. CDR3s include the opening cysteine and the closing phenylalanine or tryptophan. The order of the fields is V gene, J gene, D gene, clone size, CDR3 DNA, CDR3 protein. D genes are given only for firm matches. Clone sizes are given selectively: once, few, many, or a class where the clone is expanded.

V: TRBV4-1; J: TRBJ2-7; D: TRBD2; size: once; DNA: TGCGCCAGCAGCGCCGTGGGGGGGAGCGAGCAGTACTTC; CDR3: CASSAVGGSEQYF
V: TRBV4-1; J: TRBJ1-2; D: -; size: -; DNA: TGCGCCAGCAGCCAAGATCTGGGGGGCTATGGCTACACCTTC; CDR3: CASSQDLGGYGYTF
V: TRBV5-1; J: TRBJ1-4; D: -; size: -; DNA: TGCGCCAGCAGCCCCACCGGGTTTGCTAATGAAAAACTGTTTTTT; CDR3: CASSPTGFANEKLFF
V: TRBV6-2/TRBV6-3; J: TRBJ2-5; D: -; size: -; DNA: TGTGCCAGCAGTTACTCGGGTAGCGCGGAGACCCAGTACTTC; CDR3: CASSYSGSAETQYF
V: TRBV5-1; J: TRBJ2-3; D: -; size: once; DNA: TGCGCCAGCAGCTTGGCCCAGGGGACAGATACGCAGTATTTT; CDR3: CASSLAQGTDTQYF
V: TRBV5-6; J: TRBJ2-2; D: TRBD2; size: -; DNA: TGTGCCAGCAGCTTCGGGGGGACGAACACCGGGGAGCTGTTTTTT; CDR3: CASSFGGTNTGELFF
V: TRBV7-6; J: TRBJ1-3; D: -; size: -; DNA: TGTGCCAGCAGCTTAGCCGAGTTGTGGGCAGGCAACACCATATATTTT; CDR3: CASSLAELWAGNTIYF
V: TRBV6-5; J: TRBJ1-1; D: TRBD1; size: -; DNA: TGTGCCAGCACCTTGGGGGGGACAGGGAACACTGAAGCTTTCTTT; CDR3: CASTLGGTGNTEAFF
V: TRBV6-6; J: TRBJ1-1; D: -; size: -; DNA: TGTGCCAGCAGCCGTGGGGAACTGAACACTGAAGCTTTCTTT; CDR3: CASSRGELNTEAFF
V: TRBV6-6; J: TRBJ1-3; D: TRBD1; size: -; DNA: TGTGCCAGCAGCCCGGGACAGGGAAACACCATATATTTT; CDR3: CASSPGQGNTIYF
V: TRBV30; J: TRBJ1-6; D: -; size: once; DNA: TGTGCCTGGAGTCGACAGTCTAATTCACCCCTCCACTTT; CDR3: CAWSRQSNSPLHF
V: TRBV27; J: TRBJ1-1; D: TRBD1; size: -; DNA: TGTGCCAGCAGTTTATCGAACAGGGGGACCACTGAAGCTTTCTTT; CDR3: CASSLSNRGTTEAFF
V: TRBV2; J: TRBJ2-7; D: TRBD2; size: -; DNA: TGTGCCAGCAATTCGGGCGGGGGGGCGTACGAGCAGTACTTC; CDR3: CASNSGGGAYEQYF
V: TRBV9; J: TRBJ2-3; D: -; size: -; DNA: TGTGCCAGCAGCGTAGGAGGGGGCGGGGGCACAGATACGCAGTATTTT; CDR3: CASSVGGGGGTDTQYF
V: TRBV9; J: TRBJ1-3; D: TRBD1; size: -; DNA: TGTGCCAGCAGTCGGGACAGAGGAGGAAACACCATATATTTT; CDR3: CASSRDRGGNTIYF
V: TRBV4-2; J: TRBJ1-2; D: -; size: -; DNA: TGTGCCAGCAGCCAAAGGAAGGCGGGGGGAGGGCTTTTGTCTGGCTACACCTTC; CDR3: CASSQRKAGGGLLSGYTF
V: TRBV5-1; J: TRBJ1-2; D: -; size: once; DNA: TGCGCCAGCACGAACCCGGGACCGGGATATGGCTACACCTTC; CDR3: CASTNPGPGYGYTF
V: TRBV19; J: TRBJ1-3; D: -; size: -; DNA: TGTGCCAGCCCGATCGCGGGGAAGGTCGCTGGAAACACCATATATTTT; CDR3: CASPIAGKVAGNTIYF
V: TRBV7-8; J: TRBJ1-6; D: -; size: -; DNA: TGTGCCAGCAACAGCGGGACCGCGAATTCACCCCTCCACTTT; CDR3: CASNSGTANSPLHF
V: TRBV5-1; J: TRBJ1-2; D: -; size: -; DNA: TGCGCCAGCAGCCCAGGCGGGGGTAGTGGCTACACCTTC; CDR3: CASSPGGGSGYTF
V: TRBV28; J: TRBJ2-1; D: -; size: -; DNA: TGTGCCAGCAGTGAAGGACCGGGAACTAAGAATGAGCAGTTCTTC; CDR3: CASSEGPGTKNEQFF
V: TRBV6-4; J: TRBJ1-2; D: -; size: -; DNA: TGTGCCAGCAGTGATAGGGCAGGAGGATTCTACACCTTC; CDR3: CASSDRAGGFYTF
V: TRBV5-4; J: TRBJ2-5; D: -; size: -; DNA: TGTGCCAGCAGCTTGGCCCAAGAGACCCAGTACTTC; CDR3: CASSLAQETQYF
V: TRBV30; J: TRBJ2-1; D: TRBD2; size: -; DNA: TGTGCCTGGAGTATGATAGCGGGGGGGCCGGGCAATGAGCAGTTCTTC; CDR3: CAWSMIAGGPGNEQFF
V: TRBV27; J: TRBJ2-7; D: -; size: -; DNA: TGTGCCAGCAGTTTACGGGGGGCGTCCTACGAGCAGTACTTC; CDR3: CASSLRGASYEQYF
V: TRBV7-9; J: TRBJ1-1; D: TRBD1; size: -; DNA: TGTGCCAGCAGTTTGGACAGGGCCCGGAACACTGAAGCTTTCTTT; CDR3: CASSLDRARNTEAFF
V: TRBV5-1; J: TRBJ2-5; D: TRBD2; size: -; DNA: TGCGCCAGCAGCTCAGGACTAGCGGGGCTGCAAGAGACCCAGTACTTC; CDR3: CASSSGLAGLQETQYF
V: TRBV18; J: TRBJ1-6; D: -; size: -; DNA: TGTGCCAGCTCCCTCGAAGGGCCCCTCCACTTT; CDR3: CASSLEGPLHF
V: TRBV2; J: TRBJ1-4; D: -; size: -; DNA: TGTGCCAGCAGTGGGGATGCGGAAAAACTGTTTTTT; CDR3: CASSGDAEKLFF
V: TRBV20-1; J: TRBJ2-7; D: -; size: -; DNA: TGCAGTGCTCTTCTTTCCTACGAGCAGTACTTC; CDR3: CSALLSYEQYF
V: TRBV2; J: TRBJ2-7; D: -; size: once; DNA: TGTGCCAGCAGTCCCTACGGGCAGGGAGTCTACGAGCAGTACTTC; CDR3: CASSPYGQGVYEQYF
V: TRBV7-2; J: TRBJ2-2; D: TRBD1; size: -; DNA: TGTGCCAGCGTACTGAACAGGGGCACCGGGGAGCTGTTTTTT; CDR3: CASVLNRGTGELFF
V: TRBV13; J: TRBJ2-1; D: -; size: -; DNA: TGTGCCAGCAGCTTAGGGGGGCCGGGGAATGAGCAGTTCTTC; CDR3: CASSLGGPGNEQFF
V: TRBV21-1; J: TRBJ1-6; D: -; size: -; DNA: TGTGCCAGCGGCGACAGTGTACAAGCTCCCTATAATTCACCCCTCCACTTT; CDR3: CASGDSVQAPYNSPLHF
V: TRBV2; J: TRBJ1-5; D: -; size: -; DNA: TGTGCCAGCAGTAAACAGAGAAATCAGCCCCAGCATTTT; CDR3: CASSKQRNQPQHF
V: TRBV21-1; J: TRBJ1-2; D: -; size: -; DNA: TGTGCCAGCAGCAACTACGAGTCCCGGGCCCTCAACTATGGCTACACCTTC; CDR3: CASSNYESRALNYGYTF
V: TRBV30; J: TRBJ2-5; D: -; size: -; DNA: TGTGCCTGGAGTTTTCGGGGAGAGACCCAGTACTTC; CDR3: CAWSFRGETQYF